This T cell receptor beta chain was identified in a study of blood T cell repertoires in COVID-19. At the level of the study: PBMCs, B-cell-depleted T cells, or T cells were the source of the cDNA or gDNA that made up the material.

Participants came from about two dozen US areas, aged about 18 to 90 years. Donors were grouped by their self-reported clinical history. Before they entered the study, exposed participants had met a COVID-19 case within 2 weeks. Produced via immunoSEQ multiplex PCR; TCRdb's table is partial and in-frame only. The sample has fewer than 400,000 clones, 85% seen once. The CDR3 loop spans 15 amino acids. Germline CDR1 and CDR2: SGHTA and FQGNSA. Trimming took 5 bases from V and 3 from J, leaving 16 bases between them. Specimen: PBMCs or T cells enriched from blood (not recorded which). This chain uses TRBV7-2 with TRBJ1-2; tentatively, D is TRBD1 (6 bases). This receptor was taken from a woman aged 25 to 39 who had been exposed to COVID-19. The CDR3 coding sequence is TGTGCCAGCAGCCCTGAACAGGGAGGGTACTATGGCTACACCTTC. Protein: CASSPEQGGYYGYTF. The whole variable domain, remainder taken from reference TRBV7-2 and TRBJ1-2, is GAGVSQSPSNKVTEKGKDVELRCDPISGHTALYWYRQSLGQGLEFLIYFQGNSAPDKSGLPSDRFSAERTGGSVSTLTIQRTQQEDSAVYLCASSPEQGGYYGYTFGSGTRLTVV.